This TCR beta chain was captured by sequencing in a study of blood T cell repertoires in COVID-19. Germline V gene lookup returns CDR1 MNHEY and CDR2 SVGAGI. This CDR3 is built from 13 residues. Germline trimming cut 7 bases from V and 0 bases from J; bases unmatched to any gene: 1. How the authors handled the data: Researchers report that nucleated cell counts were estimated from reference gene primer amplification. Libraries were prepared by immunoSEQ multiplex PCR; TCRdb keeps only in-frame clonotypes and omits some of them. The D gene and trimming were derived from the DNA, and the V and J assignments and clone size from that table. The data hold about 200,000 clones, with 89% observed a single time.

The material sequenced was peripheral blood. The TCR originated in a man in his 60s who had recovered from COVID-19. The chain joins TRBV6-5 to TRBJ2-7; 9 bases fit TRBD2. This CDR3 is CASNSGGSYEQYF. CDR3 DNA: TGTGCCAGCAATAGCGGGGGCTCCTACGAGCAGTACTTC.